This T cell receptor (beta chain) was identified in a study of cytomegalovirus exposure and HLA in healthy donors. A remark on this clone: Its target is unknown.

Study outcomes and limitations: According to a later analysis, most TCR beta chains associated with CMV appeared HLA-restricted.

13 Jbeta primers and 60 Vbeta primers were used for the PCR. Some clones are missing from TCRdb's copy, which holds only in-frame ones; the method was immunoSEQ multiplex PCR. The sample includes some 180,000 clones, 65% to 85% of them seen just once. This CDR3 contains 16 residues. The junction had 6 bases not matched to a gene; V was cut back by 2 bases and J by 5 bases. Germline assignment: CDR1 MNHEY and CDR2 SMNVEV (reference sequence). What was sequenced was PBMCs. The rearrangement joins TRBV27 to TRBJ2-2, with TRBD2 matching over 9 bases. The clonotype comes from a girl aged 5-17 years in good health and CMV-seropositive. CDR3 sequence: CASSLEAGGPTGELFF. CDR3 bases: TGTGCCAGCAGTTTAGAGGCGGGAGGGCCGACCGGGGAGCTGTTTTTT.